This is a list of T cell receptor beta chains from one sample in a study of T cell responses to AZD1222 COVID-19 vaccine. The assay was immunoSEQ multiplex PCR, and TCRdb's table has in-frame clones only and misses some. Here the sample spans about 60,000 clones, roughly 88% being singletons. The sequencing used peripheral blood, collected on day 0 of AZD1222 vaccination. These receptors originate from an adult in good health. Each CDR3 is given with its conserved first and last residue. A D gene is named only where the DNA matches it firmly. For some rows the clone size is stated as once, few or many, or as a class when expanded; others skip it.

V gene: TRBV30; D gene: -; J gene: TRBJ1-6; clone size: -; CDR3 protein: CAWSVDSNSPLHF; CDR3 DNA: TGTGCCTGGAGTGTAGATTCAAATTCACCCCTCCACTTT
V gene: TRBV18; D gene: TRBD1; J gene: TRBJ1-2; clone size: -; CDR3 protein: CASSPGQNLYGYTF; CDR3 DNA: TGTGCCAGCTCACCGGGACAGAACCTCTATGGCTACACCTTC
V gene: TRBV6-5; D gene: -; J gene: TRBJ1-1; clone size: -; CDR3 protein: CASSYSMGDTEAFF; CDR3 DNA: TGTGCCAGCAGTTACTCGATGGGCGACACTGAAGCTTTCTTT
V gene: TRBV12-3/TRBV12-4; D gene: -; J gene: TRBJ1-2; clone size: -; CDR3 protein: CASSLYRNYGYTF; CDR3 DNA: TGTGCCAGCAGTTTGTACAGGAACTATGGCTACACCTTC
V gene: TRBV18; D gene: -; J gene: TRBJ1-5; clone size: -; CDR3 protein: CASSRGNQPQHF; CDR3 DNA: TGTGCCAGCTCACGGGGGAATCAGCCCCAGCATTTT
V gene: TRBV7-9; D gene: -; J gene: TRBJ2-4; clone size: -; CDR3 protein: CASSEGGAPGINIQYF; CDR3 DNA: TGTGCCAGCAGTGAGGGGGGAGCCCCGGGGATAAACATTCAGTACTTC
V gene: TRBV6-5; D gene: TRBD2; J gene: TRBJ2-3; clone size: -; CDR3 protein: CASSPLGGRPDTQYF; CDR3 DNA: TGTGCCAGCAGTCCCCTTGGCGGGAGACCGGATACGCAGTATTTT
V gene: TRBV2; D gene: -; J gene: TRBJ1-1; clone size: -; CDR3 protein: CASSPADYRGAFF; CDR3 DNA: TGTGCCAGCAGTCCCGCCGATTACCGGGGGGCTTTCTTT
V gene: TRBV2; D gene: -; J gene: TRBJ1-5; clone size: -; CDR3 protein: CASKGSRPTRYSNQPQHF; CDR3 DNA: TGTGCCAGCAAAGGGAGCAGACCGACGCGATATAGCAATCAGCCCCAGCATTTT
V gene: TRBV7-2; D gene: -; J gene: TRBJ2-3; clone size: -; CDR3 protein: CASSLGGVTSTDTQYF; CDR3 DNA: TGTGCCAGCAGCTTAGGGGGAGTGACTAGCACAGATACGCAGTATTTT
V gene: TRBV5-1; D gene: TRBD1; J gene: TRBJ1-2; clone size: -; CDR3 protein: CASSLIGGTYGYTF; CDR3 DNA: TGCGCCAGCAGCTTAATAGGGGGCACGTATGGCTACACCTTC
V gene: TRBV9; D gene: TRBD1; J gene: TRBJ1-1; clone size: -; CDR3 protein: CASSGQNRGGAFF; CDR3 DNA: TGTGCCAGCAGCGGCCAGAACAGGGGGGGAGCTTTCTTT
V gene: TRBV12-5; D gene: -; J gene: TRBJ2-1; clone size: once; CDR3 protein: CASGSRLELIIEQFF; CDR3 DNA: TGTGCTAGTGGTTCGAGACTAGAACTGATTATCGAGCAGTTCTTC
V gene: TRBV11-3; D gene: -; J gene: TRBJ1-1; clone size: -; CDR3 protein: CASGRRDEAFF; CDR3 DNA: TGTGCCAGCGGTAGAAGGGATGAAGCTTTCTTT
V gene: TRBV4-1; D gene: -; J gene: TRBJ2-7; clone size: few; CDR3 protein: CASSHFSDEQYF; CDR3 DNA: TGCGCCAGCAGCCATTTCTCCGACGAGCAGTACTTC
V gene: TRBV7-2; D gene: -; J gene: TRBJ1-2; clone size: -; CDR3 protein: CASSLTRGHGYTF; CDR3 DNA: TGTGCCAGCAGCTTAACTCGAGGCCATGGCTACACCTTC
V gene: TRBV6-6; D gene: -; J gene: TRBJ2-3; clone size: -; CDR3 protein: CASTQGTDTQYF; CDR3 DNA: TGTGCCAGCACACAGGGAACAGATACGCAGTATTTT
V gene: TRBV4-1; D gene: TRBD1; J gene: TRBJ1-1; clone size: -; CDR3 protein: CASSQAGQGPLYTEAFF; CDR3 DNA: TGCGCCAGCAGCCAGGCGGGACAGGGTCCCCTTTACACTGAAGCTTTCTTT
V gene: TRBV7-2; D gene: TRBD2; J gene: TRBJ2-7; clone size: -; CDR3 protein: CASSSRTSGRNEQYF; CDR3 DNA: TGTGCCAGCAGCTCTCGGACTAGCGGGAGGAATGAGCAGTACTTC
V gene: TRBV20-1; D gene: TRBD2; J gene: TRBJ2-7; clone size: -; CDR3 protein: CSASRGGRIGEQYF; CDR3 DNA: TGCAGTGCTAGTCGCGGCGGGAGGATTGGCGAGCAGTACTTC
V gene: TRBV9; D gene: -; J gene: TRBJ1-2; clone size: -; CDR3 protein: CASRSAGGVYGYTF; CDR3 DNA: TGTGCCAGCCGCAGCGCGGGGGGGGTCTATGGCTACACCTTC
V gene: TRBV10-3; D gene: -; J gene: TRBJ1-5; clone size: -; CDR3 protein: CAISREGEQPQHF; CDR3 DNA: TGTGCCATCAGTAGGGAGGGAGAGCAGCCCCAGCATTTT
V gene: TRBV4-2; D gene: -; J gene: TRBJ1-4; clone size: -; CDR3 protein: CASSPRLSTNEKLFF; CDR3 DNA: TGTGCCAGCAGCCCCCGACTCTCAACTAATGAAAAACTGTTTTTT
V gene: TRBV29-1; D gene: -; J gene: TRBJ2-1; clone size: once; CDR3 protein: CSVGRLVLQFF; CDR3 DNA: TGCAGCGTTGGGAGGTTGGTTCTCCAGTTCTTC
V gene: TRBV5-4; D gene: TRBD1; J gene: TRBJ1-1; clone size: -; CDR3 protein: CASSLGGTGAVNTEAFF; CDR3 DNA: TGTGCCAGCAGCTTGGGAGGGACAGGGGCCGTGAACACTGAAGCTTTCTTT
V gene: TRBV7-3; D gene: -; J gene: TRBJ2-1; clone size: -; CDR3 protein: CASSLRAAGEGDNEQFF; CDR3 DNA: TGTGCCAGCAGCTTAAGGGCGGCGGGAGAGGGGGACAATGAGCAGTTCTTC
V gene: TRBV4-3; D gene: -; J gene: TRBJ2-2; clone size: -; CDR3 protein: CASSQDLVGPGELFF; CDR3 DNA: TGCGCCAGCAGCCAAGATCTTGTGGGCCCCGGGGAGCTGTTTTTT
V gene: TRBV12-3/TRBV12-4; D gene: -; J gene: TRBJ2-3; clone size: once; CDR3 protein: CASSSTNTDTQYF; CDR3 DNA: TGTGCCAGCAGTTCGACTAACACAGATACGCAGTATTTT
V gene: TRBV7-2; D gene: -; J gene: TRBJ2-3; clone size: -; CDR3 protein: CASSTRITDTQYF; CDR3 DNA: TGTGCCAGCAGCACAAGAATCACAGATACGCAGTATTTT
V gene: TRBV5-6; D gene: -; J gene: TRBJ2-3; clone size: -; CDR3 protein: CASSLRVLASTDTQYF; CDR3 DNA: TGTGCCAGCAGCTTAAGGGTGTTAGCGAGCACAGATACGCAGTATTTT
V gene: TRBV25-1; D gene: -; J gene: TRBJ1-1; clone size: -; CDR3 protein: CASSEFGPNTEAFF; CDR3 DNA: TGTGCCAGCAGTGAATTCGGTCCGAACACTGAAGCTTTCTTT
V gene: TRBV7-8; D gene: -; J gene: TRBJ1-3; clone size: -; CDR3 protein: CASSLAQVTGNTIYF; CDR3 DNA: TGTGCCAGCAGCTTAGCACAGGTGACTGGAAACACCATATATTTT
V gene: TRBV3-1/TRBV3-2; D gene: TRBD2; J gene: TRBJ2-3; clone size: -; CDR3 protein: CASSTSGNTDTQYF; CDR3 DNA: TGTGCCAGCAGCACTAGCGGGAACACAGATACGCAGTATTTT
V gene: TRBV19; D gene: -; J gene: TRBJ2-1; clone size: -; CDR3 protein: CASRLRAVRERNEQFF; CDR3 DNA: TGTGCCAGTAGACTCCGGGCAGTCAGGGAGCGGAATGAGCAGTTCTTC
V gene: TRBV5-1; D gene: TRBD1; J gene: TRBJ2-7; clone size: -; CDR3 protein: CASSLQGQKDEQYF; CDR3 DNA: TGCGCCAGCAGCTTACAGGGGCAAAAGGACGAGCAGTACTTC
V gene: TRBV19; D gene: -; J gene: TRBJ1-5; clone size: -; CDR3 protein: CASSIDPEGTSNQPQHF; CDR3 DNA: TGTGCCAGTAGTATAGATCCCGAGGGGACTAGCAATCAGCCCCAGCATTTT
V gene: TRBV28; D gene: -; J gene: TRBJ2-1; clone size: -; CDR3 protein: CASSSIDSYNEQFF; CDR3 DNA: TGTGCCAGCAGTTCAATCGACTCCTACAATGAGCAGTTCTTC
V gene: TRBV19; D gene: TRBD1; J gene: TRBJ1-1; clone size: -; CDR3 protein: CATRAGQNRPANTEAFF; CDR3 DNA: TGTGCTACCCGGGCGGGACAGAATCGCCCCGCTAACACTGAAGCTTTCTTT
V gene: TRBV12-3/TRBV12-4; D gene: -; J gene: TRBJ1-5; clone size: -; CDR3 protein: CASSSRTRPQHF; CDR3 DNA: TGTGCCAGCAGCAGCCGGACTAGGCCCCAGCATTTT
V gene: TRBV28; D gene: -; J gene: TRBJ1-4; clone size: -; CDR3 protein: CASSSFGNEKLFF; CDR3 DNA: TGTGCCAGCAGTTCTTTCGGTAATGAAAAACTGTTTTTT
V gene: TRBV5-6; D gene: -; J gene: TRBJ2-6; clone size: -; CDR3 protein: CASSSDSSGANVLTF; CDR3 DNA: TGTGCCAGCAGCTCGGACAGCTCTGGGGCCAACGTCCTGACTTTC
V gene: TRBV6-2/TRBV6-3; D gene: -; J gene: TRBJ1-5; clone size: -; CDR3 protein: CASSSGPWGSQHF; CDR3 DNA: TGTGCCAGCAGTTCGGGCCCATGGGGGTCCCAGCATTTT